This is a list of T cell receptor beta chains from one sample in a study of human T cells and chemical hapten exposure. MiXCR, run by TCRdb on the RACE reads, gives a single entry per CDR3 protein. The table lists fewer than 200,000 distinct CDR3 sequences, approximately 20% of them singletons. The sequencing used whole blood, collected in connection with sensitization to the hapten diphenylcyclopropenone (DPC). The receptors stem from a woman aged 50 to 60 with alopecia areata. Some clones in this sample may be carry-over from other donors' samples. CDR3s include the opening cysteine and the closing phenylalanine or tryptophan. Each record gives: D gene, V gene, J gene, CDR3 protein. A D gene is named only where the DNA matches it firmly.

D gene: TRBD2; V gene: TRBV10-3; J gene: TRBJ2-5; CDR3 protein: CAISEGRFGGKTQYF
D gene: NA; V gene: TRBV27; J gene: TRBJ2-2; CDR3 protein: CASSFPGNTGELFF
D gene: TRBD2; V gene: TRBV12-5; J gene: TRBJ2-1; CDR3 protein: CASGLSGGGNEQFF
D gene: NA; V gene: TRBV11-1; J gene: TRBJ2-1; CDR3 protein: CASSLLVGTYNEQFF
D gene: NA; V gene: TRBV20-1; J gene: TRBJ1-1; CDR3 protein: CSARLGFSGTEAFF
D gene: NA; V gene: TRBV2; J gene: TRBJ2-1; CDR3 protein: CASSVVEGQFF
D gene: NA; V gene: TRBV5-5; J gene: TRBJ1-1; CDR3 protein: CASSLVLTIDLHEAFF
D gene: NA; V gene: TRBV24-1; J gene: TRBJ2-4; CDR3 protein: CATSDPFKNIQYF
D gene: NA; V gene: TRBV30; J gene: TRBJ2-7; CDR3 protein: CAWSGDSSYEQYF
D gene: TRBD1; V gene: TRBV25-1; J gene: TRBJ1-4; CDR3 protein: CATRGFTNEKLFF
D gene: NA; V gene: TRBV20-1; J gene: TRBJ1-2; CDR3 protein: CSASVPDGRSDYTF
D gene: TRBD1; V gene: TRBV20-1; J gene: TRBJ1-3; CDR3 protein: CSARDGTDSGNTIYF
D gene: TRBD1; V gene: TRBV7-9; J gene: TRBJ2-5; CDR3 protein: CASNRGQETQYF
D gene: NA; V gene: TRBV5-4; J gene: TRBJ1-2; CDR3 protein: CASSLTARTDLNYGYTF
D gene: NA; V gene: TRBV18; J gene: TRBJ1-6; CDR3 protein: CASSPQGRTSPLHF
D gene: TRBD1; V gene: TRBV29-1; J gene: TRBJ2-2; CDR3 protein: CSVQGSGELFF
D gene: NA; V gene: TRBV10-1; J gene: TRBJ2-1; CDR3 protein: CASSETSSKGVSYNEQFF
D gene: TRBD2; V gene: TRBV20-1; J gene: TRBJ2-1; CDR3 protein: CSARDPTGRARYNEQFF
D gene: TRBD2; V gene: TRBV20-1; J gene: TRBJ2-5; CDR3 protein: CSAEPGTSGSFGEETQYF
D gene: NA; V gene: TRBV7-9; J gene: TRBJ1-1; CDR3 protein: CASSFGIQFEAFF